This T cell receptor (beta chain) was identified in a study of cytomegalovirus exposure and HLA in healthy donors. General study results and limits: When the data were analyzed later, several of the most significant clusters appeared to be linked to common viral pathogens.

The CDR3 has 16 residues. Germline CDR1 and CDR2: MNHEY and SMNVEV (reference sequence). Germline trimming cut 6 bases from V and 0 bases from J; bases unmatched to any gene: 10. Primers for the PCR totalled 60 Vbeta and 13 Jbeta. Clones were read by immunoSEQ multiplex PCR, and TCRdb kept only the in-frame ones, dropping some. Here the sample spans roughly 170,000 clones, around 77% being singletons. Notes on this clone: What it binds is not known.

Sequencing was performed on PBMCs. This receptor was obtained from a woman aged 25 to 39 in good health and CMV-seronegative. J is TRBJ1-2 and V is TRBV27; 7 bases align to TRBD1. CDR3 sequence: CASRYSRDSTNYGYTF. The CDR3 region has the DNA TGTGCCAGCAGATATAGCCGGGACAGCACTAACTATGGCTACACCTTC.